A selection of T cell receptor beta chains follows, all from one sample in a study of breast tumors, draining lymph nodes, adjacent tissues. TCRdb analysed the multiplex PCR reads with MiXCR anew, one entry per CDR3 protein. This repertoire shows approximately 10,000 distinct CDR3 sequences, about 48% found once; its top ten account for 35% to 45%. Input material: breast tumor tissue. These TCRs come from a female donor with breast cancer. Some clones in this sample may be carry-over from other donors' samples. The CDR3 runs from the conserved cysteine through the conserved F or W. The D gene is left open where the match is weak. Clone size, where shown, is once, few, many, or a class for clones that have expanded.

d_call: TRBD2; v_call: TRBV6-5; j_call: TRBJ2-3; clone_size: .; cdr3_aa: CASSYRGLAKGTDTQYF; cdr3_nt: TGTGCCAGCAGTTACCGGGGACTAGCTAAGGGCACAGATACGCAGTATTTT
d_call: .; v_call: TRBV20-1; j_call: TRBJ1-2; clone_size: once; cdr3_aa: CSALQGSSNYGYTF; cdr3_nt: TGCAGTGCTCTCCAAGGTTCCAGTAACTATGGCTACACCTTC
d_call: .; v_call: TRBV7-2; j_call: TRBJ1-2; clone_size: .; cdr3_aa: CASSPTGYGYTF; cdr3_nt: TGTGCCAGCAGTCCAACAGGGTACGGCTACACCTTC
d_call: .; v_call: TRBV15; j_call: TRBJ2-1; clone_size: few; cdr3_aa: CATSRGFGSSYNEQFF; cdr3_nt: TGTGCCACCAGCAGGGGATTCGGTAGCTCCTACAATGAGCAGTTCTTC
d_call: .; v_call: TRBV20-1; j_call: TRBJ1-4; clone_size: .; cdr3_aa: CSAPGKGHEKLFF; cdr3_nt: TGCAGTGCCCCGGGAAAGGGGCATGAAAAACTGTTTTTT
d_call: TRBD1; v_call: TRBV2; j_call: TRBJ2-5; clone_size: .; cdr3_aa: CASSERTGGRETQYF; cdr3_nt: TGTGCCAGCAGTGAAAGGACAGGGGGCAGAGAGACCCAGTACTTC
d_call: .; v_call: TRBV19; j_call: TRBJ2-3; clone_size: once; cdr3_aa: CASNRQGGADTQYF; cdr3_nt: TGTGCCAGTAATCGACAGGGCGGGGCAGATACGCAGTATTTT
d_call: TRBD2; v_call: TRBV20-1; j_call: TRBJ2-2; clone_size: .; cdr3_aa: CSARPFGETSGVASGELFF; cdr3_nt: TGCAGTGCTAGACCCTTTGGCGAAACTAGCGGAGTTGCGTCCGGGGAGCTGTTTTTT
d_call: .; v_call: TRBV5-1; j_call: TRBJ2-3; clone_size: .; cdr3_aa: CASSLGRYTDTQYF; cdr3_nt: TGCGCCAGCAGCTTGGGCAGGTATACGGATACGCAGTATTTT
d_call: .; v_call: TRBV4-3; j_call: TRBJ2-6; clone_size: .; cdr3_aa: CASSQDHQLQALGTNVLTF; cdr3_nt: TGCGCCAGCAGCCAAGATCACCAATTACAGGCGCTAGGGACCAACGTCCTGACTTTC
d_call: TRBD2; v_call: TRBV5-1; j_call: TRBJ2-3; clone_size: few; cdr3_aa: CASSSIGLAGGFGTDTQYF; cdr3_nt: TGCGCCAGCAGCTCAATTGGACTAGCGGGAGGGTTCGGAACAGATACGCAGTATTTT
d_call: .; v_call: TRBV5-1; j_call: TRBJ2-7; clone_size: .; cdr3_aa: CASSLEGSYEQYF; cdr3_nt: TGCGCCAGCAGCTTGGAGGGGAGCTACGAGCAGTACTTC
d_call: .; v_call: TRBV19; j_call: TRBJ1-5; clone_size: few; cdr3_aa: CASSLGPIDPQHF; cdr3_nt: TGTGCCAGTAGTCTAGGACCGATCGATCCCCAGCATTTT
d_call: TRBD1; v_call: TRBV9; j_call: TRBJ1-2; clone_size: few; cdr3_aa: CASSVGGQLNYGYTF; cdr3_nt: TGTGCCAGCAGCGTCGGGGGACAGCTAAACTATGGCTACACCTTC
d_call: .; v_call: TRBV2; j_call: TRBJ2-7; clone_size: .; cdr3_aa: CASSVGQDLKNEQYF; cdr3_nt: TGTGCCAGCAGTGTAGGGCAGGACCTGAAAAACGAGCAGTACTTT
d_call: .; v_call: TRBV27; j_call: TRBJ2-1; clone_size: many; cdr3_aa: CASNKSGGEQFF; cdr3_nt: TGTGCCAGCAATAAGTCGGGGGGCGAGCAGTTCTTC